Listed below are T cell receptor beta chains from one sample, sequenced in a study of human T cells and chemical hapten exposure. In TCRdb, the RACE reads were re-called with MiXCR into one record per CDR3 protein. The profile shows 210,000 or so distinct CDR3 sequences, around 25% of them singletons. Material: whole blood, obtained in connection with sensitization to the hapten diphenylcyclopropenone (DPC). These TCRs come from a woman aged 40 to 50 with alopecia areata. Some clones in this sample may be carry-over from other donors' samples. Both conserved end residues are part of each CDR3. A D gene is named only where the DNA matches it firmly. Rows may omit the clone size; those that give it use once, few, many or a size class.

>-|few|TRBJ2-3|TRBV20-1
CSASGLGNTDTQYF
TGCAGTGCTAGCGGTCTGGGAAACACAGATACGCAGTATTTT
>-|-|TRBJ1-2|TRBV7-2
CASSLARGTSYGYTF
TGTGCCAGCAGCTTAGCGCGGGGGACAAGCTATGGCTACACCTTC
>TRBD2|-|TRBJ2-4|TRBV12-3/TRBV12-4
CASSPLAGVAKNIQYF
TGTGCCAGCAGTCCTCTAGCGGGAGTGGCCAAAAACATTCAGTACTTC
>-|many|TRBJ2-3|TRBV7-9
CASSAGSADTQYF
TGTGCCAGCAGCGCAGGGTCAGCAGATACGCAGTATTTT
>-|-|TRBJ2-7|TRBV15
CATSRDLTGYEQYF
TGTGCCACCAGCAGAGACCTGACAGGCTACGAGCAGTACTTC
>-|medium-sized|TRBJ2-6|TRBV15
CATSRDHSGANVLTF
TGTGCCACCAGCAGAGATCACTCTGGGGCCAACGTCCTGACTTTC
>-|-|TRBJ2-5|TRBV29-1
CSAWSRETQYF
TGCAGCGCCTGGTCACGGGAGACCCAGTACTTC
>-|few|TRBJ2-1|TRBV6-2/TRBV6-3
CASSYRRLEQFF
TGTGCCAGCAGTTACCGGCGCCTTGAGCAGTTCTTC
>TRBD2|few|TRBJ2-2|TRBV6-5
CASSYASGSPGELFF
TGTGCCAGCAGTTACGCTAGCGGGAGCCCCGGGGAGCTGTTTTTT
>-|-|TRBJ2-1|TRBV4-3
CASSQRTLTSSYNEQFF
TGCGCCAGCAGCCAACGGACTCTTACTAGCTCCTACAATGAGCAGTTCTTC
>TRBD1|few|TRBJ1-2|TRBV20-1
CSATGGADYGYTF
TGCAGTGCTACAGGGGGCGCCGACTATGGCTACACCTTC
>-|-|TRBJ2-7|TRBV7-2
CASSLVGAARMKYEQYF
TGTGCCAGCAGCTTAGTGGGGGCGGCCCGGATGAAATACGAGCAGTACTTC
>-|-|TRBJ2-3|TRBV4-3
CASSREGADTQYF
TGCGCCAGCAGCCGTGAGGGAGCGGATACGCAGTATTTT
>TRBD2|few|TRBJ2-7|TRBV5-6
CASSIGLAGNYEQYF
TGTGCCAGCAGCATTGGACTAGCGGGAAACTACGAGCAGTACTTC
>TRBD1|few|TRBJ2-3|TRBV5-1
CASSSDRAHPTQYF
TGCGCCAGCAGCTCCGACAGGGCCCATCCTACGCAGTATTTT
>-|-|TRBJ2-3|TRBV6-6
CASSHGGTGQYF
TGTGCCAGCAGTCACGGAGGAACGGGGCAGTATTTT
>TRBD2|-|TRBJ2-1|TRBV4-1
CASSLGTSGFLNNEQFF
TGCGCCAGCAGCCTCGGGACTAGCGGGTTTTTAAACAATGAGCAGTTCTTC
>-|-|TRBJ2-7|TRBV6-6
CASSYPPRGSDEQYF
TGTGCCAGCAGTTACCCCCCCAGGGGCTCCGACGAGCAGTACTTC
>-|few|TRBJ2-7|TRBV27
CASSRPPYEQYF
TGTGCCAGCAGTAGACCTCCCTACGAGCAGTACTTC
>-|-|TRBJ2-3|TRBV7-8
CASSLWAGYTDTQYF
TGTGCCAGCAGCTTATGGGCGGGGTACACAGATACGCAGTATTTT
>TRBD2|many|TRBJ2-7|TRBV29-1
CSVEPSSGSANEQYF
TGCAGCGTTGAGCCTTCGAGCGGGAGTGCCAACGAGCAGTACTTC
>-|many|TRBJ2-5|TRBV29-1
CSVGVLETQYF
TGCAGCGTTGGGGTTCTGGAGACCCAGTACTTC
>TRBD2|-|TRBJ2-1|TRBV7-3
CASSLTGRLAGSSEQFF
TGTGCCAGCAGCTTAACCGGCCGACTAGCAGGTAGCAGTGAGCAGTTCTTC
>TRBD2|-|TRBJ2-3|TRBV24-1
CATSDSGGASGSVETDTQYF
TGTGCCACCAGTGATAGCGGAGGGGCTAGCGGGAGTGTTGAGACAGATACGCAGTATTTT
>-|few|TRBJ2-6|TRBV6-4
CASSEIHSGANVLTF
TGTGCCAGCAGTGAGATTCACTCTGGGGCCAACGTCCTGACTTTC
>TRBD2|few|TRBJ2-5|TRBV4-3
CASSQDLIGSGGTQYF
TGCGCCAGCAGCCAAGATCTAATCGGAAGCGGGGGGACCCAGTACTTC
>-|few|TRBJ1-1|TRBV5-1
CASSLEAGGAPAFF
TGCGCCAGCAGCTTGGAGGCCGGGGGCGCCCCGGCTTTCTTT
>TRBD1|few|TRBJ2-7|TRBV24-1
CATSASTGAGEQYF
TGTGCCACCAGTGCCTCGACAGGGGCTGGGGAGCAGTACTTC
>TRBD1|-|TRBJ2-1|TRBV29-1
CSVERGTGPNEQFF
TGCAGCGTCGAGAGGGGGACAGGTCCCAATGAGCAGTTCTTC
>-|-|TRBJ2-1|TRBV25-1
CASSDHRAYNEQFF
TGTGCCAGCAGTGATCACAGGGCCTACAATGAGCAGTTCTTC
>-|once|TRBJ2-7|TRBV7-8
CASSLAVHEQYF
TGTGCCAGCAGCTTAGCGGTCCACGAGCAGTACTTC
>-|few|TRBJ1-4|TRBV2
CASSSGGVTNEKLFF
TGTGCCAGCAGTTCCGGCGGGGTAACTAATGAAAAACTGTTTTTT
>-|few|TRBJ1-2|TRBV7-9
CASSLDAGRPYGYTF
TGTGCCAGCAGCTTAGACGCGGGGAGACCCTATGGCTACACCTTC
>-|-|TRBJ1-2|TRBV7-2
CASSLGFREGYGYTF
TGTGCCAGCAGCTTAGGGTTTAGGGAGGGCTATGGCTACACCTTC
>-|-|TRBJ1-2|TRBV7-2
CASSLGGGADYGYTF
TGTGCCAGCAGCTTAGGTGGCGGGGCCGACTATGGCTACACCTTC
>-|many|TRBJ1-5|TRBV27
CASSLKGGNQPQHF
TGTGCCAGCAGTTTAAAGGGGGGTAATCAGCCCCAGCATTTT
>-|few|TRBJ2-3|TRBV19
CASSSGAMADTQYF
TGTGCCAGTAGTTCGGGGGCAATGGCAGATACGCAGTATTTT
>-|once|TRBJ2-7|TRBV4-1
CASSQVGIPNEQYF
TGCGCCAGCAGCCAAGTCGGGATCCCAAACGAGCAGTACTTC
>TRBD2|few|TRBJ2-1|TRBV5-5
CASSLGTSFSEQFF
TGTGCCAGCAGCTTAGGGACTAGCTTCTCTGAGCAGTTCTTC
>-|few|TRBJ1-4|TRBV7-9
CASSRADVAEKLFF
TGTGCCAGCAGCCGAGCCGACGTTGCGGAAAAACTGTTTTTT
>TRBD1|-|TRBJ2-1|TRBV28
CASSSPGQGPDEQFF
TGTGCCAGCAGTAGTCCGGGACAGGGGCCTGATGAGCAGTTCTTC